This T cell receptor beta chain derives from a study of shared clonotypes between healthy human individuals. Libraries were prepared by immunoSEQ multiplex PCR; TCRdb keeps only in-frame clonotypes and omits some of them. The sample carries over a million clones, about 96% recorded once. Whole-study findings and limits: Against clonotypes common to all four donors, non-shared ones had lower generation probabilities. Clonotype sharing among donors was thought likely to change with sequencing depth.

Turning to this clone: What it recognizes is unknown.

The CDR3 totals 19 residues. Germline V CDR1 and CDR2: SGHRS, YFSETQ. Deletions cut 0 bases from V and 0 bases from J, with 21 bases between. Study donors comprised healthy, HIV-negative adults devoid of recent acute infection or vaccination. CD4+ cell separation produced CD45RA+ naive and CD45RA-negative memory subsets. The source material was naive CD4+ T cells sorted from blood. Subset meaning: CD45RA+ positively selected. The chain employs TRBV5-1 and TRBJ2-5, with D possibly called TRBD1 or TRBD2 (5 bases each). This clonotype originated in a man between 25 and 39 years old in good health. CDR3 amino acids: CASSLAPGRRGGHQETQYF. The DNA of the CDR3 is TGCGCCAGCAGCTTGGCCCCAGGGAGACGTGGCGGGCACCAAGAGACCCAGTACTTC.